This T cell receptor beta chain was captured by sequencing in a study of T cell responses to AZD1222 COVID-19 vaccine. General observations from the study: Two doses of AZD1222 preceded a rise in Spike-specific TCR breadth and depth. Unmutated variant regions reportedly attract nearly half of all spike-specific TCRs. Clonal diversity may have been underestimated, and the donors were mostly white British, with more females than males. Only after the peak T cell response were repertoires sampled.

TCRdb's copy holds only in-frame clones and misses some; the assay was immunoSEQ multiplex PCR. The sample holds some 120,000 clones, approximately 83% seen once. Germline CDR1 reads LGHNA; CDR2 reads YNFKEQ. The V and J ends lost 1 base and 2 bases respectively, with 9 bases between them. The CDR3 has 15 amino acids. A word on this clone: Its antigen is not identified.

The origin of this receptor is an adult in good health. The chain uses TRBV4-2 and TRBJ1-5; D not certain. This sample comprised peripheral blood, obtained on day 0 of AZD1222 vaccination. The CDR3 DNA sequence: TGTGCCAGCAGCCAAGGAAGGGTGGGCAATCAGCCCCAGCATTTT. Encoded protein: CASSQGRVGNQPQHF.